One sample yielded the 11 T cell receptor beta chains listed below, sequenced in a study of T cells in Graves' hyperthyroidism and ophthalmopathy. What was amplified from RNA transcripts were TCR beta CDR3 regions. TCR CDR3 underwent first-round RT-PCR with the HTBI primer set. TCRdb reprocessed the multiplex PCR reads with MiXCR, giving one entry per CDR3 protein. The repertoire includes about 400,000 distinct CDR3 sequences, roughly an eighth of them detected once, and under 30% sits in the top ten. The sample taken for sequencing was blood. The receptors stem from a man aged 45-60 years with Graves' ophthalmopathy.

Many counts were recorded for this clonotype. The CDR3 here is CASSEAGDGANVLTF. The DNA for the CDR3 is TGTGCCAGCAGTGAAGCGGGGGATGGGGCCAACGTCCTGACTTTC. The chain joins TRBV6-1 to TRBJ2-6; D may correspond to TRBD1 or TRBD2 (5 bases each). V shed 0 bases and J shed 3 bases, with 6 bases lying between them. This CDR3 spans 15 amino acids. The germline V gene has CDR1 MNHNS and CDR2 SASEGT.

The gene calls are TRBV5-1 and TRBJ2-2, with D possibly being TRBD2 (6 bases). Germline CDR1 reads SGHRS; CDR2 reads YFSETQ. The CDR3 is 16 amino acids. With 5 bases removed from V and 2 bases from J, the gap between germline ends came to 16 bases. CDR3 sequence reads: CASSPRTTPNTGELFF. For the CDR3, the DNA is TGCGCCAGCAGTCCGAGGACTACCCCCAACACCGGGGAGCTGTTTTTT.

This clonotype was counted ten times or more. The chain joins TRBV20-1 to TRBJ2-3; TRBD2 aligns across 8 bases. Germline CDR1 is DFQATT and CDR2 is SNEGSKA (reference sequence). J gave up 0 bases and V 3 bases, and 8 bases lay outside the gene matches. This CDR3 spans 16 amino acids. CDR3 protein: CSASPTSGRSTDTQYF. In DNA, the CDR3 is TGCAGTGCTAGTCCCACTAGCGGTAGAAGCACAGATACGCAGTATTTT.

This clonotype was detected many times. The V gene is TRBV15, the J gene TRBJ1-1, with D maybe TRBD1 (6 bases). CDR1 is LNHNV, CDR2 YYDKDF, per germline (reference sequence). V was pared by 8 bases and J by 2 bases, with 18 bases between. The CDR3 loop spans 15 amino acids. CDR3 amino acids: CATAGKDSSNTEAFF. DNA of the CDR3: TGTGCCACCGCAGGCAAGGACAGTTCTAACACTGAAGCTTTCTTT.

This clonotype was seen ten or more times. The gene calls are TRBV20-1 and TRBJ2-7; a weak D match, TRBD1 (6 bases). V was clipped by 5 bases and J by 2 bases, with 10 bases between them. This CDR3 comprises 12 residues. Germline-derived CDR1 and CDR2 are DFQATT and SNEGSKA (reference sequence). The CDR3 DNA follows: TGCAGTGCTCGGACAGCCCCCTACGAGCAGTACTTC. Translated: CSARTAPYEQYF.

This clonotype has at least ten counts. The chain uses TRBV5-4 and TRBJ2-2; the match to TRBD2 covers 10 bases. The CDR3 has 15 residues. V lost 5 bases to trimming and J lost 3 bases; unmatched junction nucleotides: 4. Germline CDR1 SGHNT, CDR2 YYREEE (reference sequence). The DNA of the CDR3 is TGTGCCAGCAGTTTTGGACTAGCGGACACCGGGGAGCTGTTTTTT. It is translated as CASSFGLADTGELFF.

In its sample, this clonotype was seen a few times. The rearrangement joins TRBV7-2 to TRBJ1-6; tentatively, D is TRBD1 (5 bases). From germline, CDR1 is SGHTA and CDR2 FQGNSA. Deletions cut 1 base from V and 6 bases from J, with 10 bases between. This CDR3 has 15 amino acids. The CDR3 DNA follows: TGTGCCAGCAGCTTAGATGACAGACCTAATTCACCCCTCCACTTT. As protein: CASSLDDRPNSPLHF.

The sample holds a few counts of this clonotype. The genes are TRBV19 and TRBJ2-5; a possible D gene is TRBD1 (6 bases). The CDR3 runs to 13 residues. V was shortened by 5 bases and J by 3 bases, with 10 bases between the two germline ends. CDR1 is LNHDA and CDR2 is SQIVND in the germline V gene (reference sequence). Here the CDR3 DNA reads TGTGCCAGTAGTCCGACAGGAGAAGAGACCCAGTACTTC. Translating gives CASSPTGEETQYF.

This clonotype showed up many times. The CDR3 nucleotides are TGCAGTGCACCACACAGGGTTCGGTACGAGCAGTACTTC. It yields the protein CSAPHRVRYEQYF. The chain is built from TRBV20-1 and TRBJ2-7, with a tentative D call TRBD1 (6 bases). The CDR3 runs to 13 residues. Trimming took 6 bases from V and 4 from J, leaving 16 bases between them. Looked up from germline, CDR1 is DFQATT and CDR2 is SNEGSKA (reference sequence).

This clonotype was seen ten or more times. The V gene is TRBV28, the J gene TRBJ2-1; TRBD2 might be the D (5 bases). This CDR3 has 14 residues. V was pared by 3 bases and J by 3 bases, with 9 bases between. From germline, CDR1 is MDHEN and CDR2 SYDVKM. The CDR3 DNA is TGTGCCAGCAGTTTTAGGGAGTTCTACAATGAGCAGTTCTTC. Its translation: CASSFREFYNEQFF.

There are many counts of this clonotype. The chain uses TRBV3-1 and TRBJ2-7, with D perhaps TRBD1 (6 bases). V lost 0 bases to trimming and J lost 1 base, with 16 bases between them. CDR3 size: 17 residues. Germline V gene data show CDR1 as LGHDT and CDR2 as YNNKEL (reference sequence). The CDR3 DNA reads as TGTGCCAGCAGCCAAGAACCGACAGGTTTGGTTTCCTACGAGCAGTACTTC. Encoded protein: CASSQEPTGLVSYEQYF.